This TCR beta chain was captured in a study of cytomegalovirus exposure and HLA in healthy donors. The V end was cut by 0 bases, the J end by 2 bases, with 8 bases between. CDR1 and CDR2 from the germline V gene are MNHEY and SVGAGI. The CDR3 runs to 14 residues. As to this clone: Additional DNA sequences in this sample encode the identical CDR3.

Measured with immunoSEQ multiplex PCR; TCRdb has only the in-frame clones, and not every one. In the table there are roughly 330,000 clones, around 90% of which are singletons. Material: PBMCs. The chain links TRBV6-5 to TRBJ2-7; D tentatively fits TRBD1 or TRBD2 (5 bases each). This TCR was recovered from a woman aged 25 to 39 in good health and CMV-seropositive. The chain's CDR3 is CASSYSGPPYEQYF. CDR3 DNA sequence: TGTGCCAGCAGTTACTCGGGACCACCCTACGAGCAGTACTTC.